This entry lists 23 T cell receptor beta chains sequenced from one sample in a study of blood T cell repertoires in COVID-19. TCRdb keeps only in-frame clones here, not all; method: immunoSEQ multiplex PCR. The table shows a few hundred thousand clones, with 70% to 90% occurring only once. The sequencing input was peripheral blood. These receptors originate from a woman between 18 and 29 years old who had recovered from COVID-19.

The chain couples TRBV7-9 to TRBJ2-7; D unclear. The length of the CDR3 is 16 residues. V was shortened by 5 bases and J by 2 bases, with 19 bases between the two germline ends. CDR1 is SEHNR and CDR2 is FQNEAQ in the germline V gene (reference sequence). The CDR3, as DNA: TGTGCCAGCAGCACTCCCCCTGTGGGTCTAGCCTACGAGCAGTACTTC. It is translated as CASSTPPVGLAYEQYF.

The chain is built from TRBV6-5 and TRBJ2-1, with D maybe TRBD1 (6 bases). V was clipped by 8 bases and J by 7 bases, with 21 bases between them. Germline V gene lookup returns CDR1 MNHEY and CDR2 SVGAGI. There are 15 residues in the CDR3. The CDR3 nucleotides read TGTGCCAGCTGCCTAGACAGGACTTCCTGGAATGAGCAGTTCTTC. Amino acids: CASCLDRTSWNEQFF.

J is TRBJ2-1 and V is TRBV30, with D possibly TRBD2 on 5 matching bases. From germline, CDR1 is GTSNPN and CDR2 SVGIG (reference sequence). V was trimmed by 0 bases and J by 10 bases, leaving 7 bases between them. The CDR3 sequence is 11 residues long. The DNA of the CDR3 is TGTGCCTGGAGTGTACCGGGGGAGCAGTTCTTC. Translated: CAWSVPGEQFF.

The CDR3 nucleotides read TGCGCCAGCAGCCAAGTAGCTAGCGGGAGCTACGAGCAGTACTTC. This translates into CASSQVASGSYEQYF. The V call is TRBV4-1, the J call TRBJ2-7, with 10 bases identical to TRBD2. The CDR3 is 15 residues long. V was pared by 1 base and J by 3 bases, with 3 bases of the junction left unmatched. CDR1 is MGHRA and CDR2 is YSYEKL in the germline V gene.

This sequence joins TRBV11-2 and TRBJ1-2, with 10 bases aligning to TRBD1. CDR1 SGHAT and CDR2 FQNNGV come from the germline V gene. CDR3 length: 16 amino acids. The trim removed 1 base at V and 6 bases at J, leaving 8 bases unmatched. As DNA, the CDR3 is TGTGCCAGCAGCTTAGCAGGGACAGGGGCCAGAGATGGCTACACCTTC. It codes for CASSLAGTGARDGYTF.

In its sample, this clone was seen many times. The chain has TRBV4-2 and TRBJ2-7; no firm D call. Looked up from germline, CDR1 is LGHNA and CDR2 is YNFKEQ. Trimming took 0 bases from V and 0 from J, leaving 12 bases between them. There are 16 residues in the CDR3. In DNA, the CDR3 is TGTGCCAGCAGCCAAGATGAGTCTAGGAGCTCCTACGAGCAGTACTTC. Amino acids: CASSQDESRSSYEQYF.

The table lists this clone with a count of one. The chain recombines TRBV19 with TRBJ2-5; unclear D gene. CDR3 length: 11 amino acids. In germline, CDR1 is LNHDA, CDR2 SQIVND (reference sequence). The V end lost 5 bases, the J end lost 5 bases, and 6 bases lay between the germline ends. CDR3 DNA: TGTGCCAGTAGTCTCGGGGAGACCCAGTACTTC. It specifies CASSLGETQYF.

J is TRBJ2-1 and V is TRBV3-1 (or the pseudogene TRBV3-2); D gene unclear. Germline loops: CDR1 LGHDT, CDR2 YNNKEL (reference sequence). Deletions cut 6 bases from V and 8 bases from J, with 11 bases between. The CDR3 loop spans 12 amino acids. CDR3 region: CASSSFQDEQFF. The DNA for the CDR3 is TGTGCCAGCAGTTCGTTCCAGGATGAGCAGTTCTTC.

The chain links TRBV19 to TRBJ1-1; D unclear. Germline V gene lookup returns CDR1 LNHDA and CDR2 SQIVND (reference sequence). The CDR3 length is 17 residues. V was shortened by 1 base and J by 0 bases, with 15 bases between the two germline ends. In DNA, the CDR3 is TGTGCCAGTAGTATAGGAGGGAGACATCCCATGAACACTGAAGCTTTCTTT. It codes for CASSIGGRHPMNTEAFF.

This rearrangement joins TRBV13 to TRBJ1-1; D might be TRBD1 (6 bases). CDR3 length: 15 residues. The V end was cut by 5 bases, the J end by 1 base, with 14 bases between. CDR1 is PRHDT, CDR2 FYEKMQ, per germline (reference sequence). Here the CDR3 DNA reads TGTGCCAGCAGCCCACACAGGGCTGGGAACACTGAAGCTTTCTTT. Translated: CASSPHRAGNTEAFF.

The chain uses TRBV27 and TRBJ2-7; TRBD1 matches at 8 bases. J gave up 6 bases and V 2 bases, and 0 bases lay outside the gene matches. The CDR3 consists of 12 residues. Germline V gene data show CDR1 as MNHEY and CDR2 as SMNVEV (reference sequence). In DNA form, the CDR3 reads TGTGCCAGCAGTTTACAGGGGGCCGAGCAGTACTTC. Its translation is CASSLQGAEQYF.

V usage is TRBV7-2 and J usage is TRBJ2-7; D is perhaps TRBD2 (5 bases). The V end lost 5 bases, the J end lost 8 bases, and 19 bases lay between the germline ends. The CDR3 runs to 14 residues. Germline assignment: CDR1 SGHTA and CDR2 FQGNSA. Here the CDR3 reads CASSASVQRVKQYF. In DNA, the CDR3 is TGTGCCAGCAGCGCCTCCGTTCAGAGGGTGAAGCAGTACTTC.

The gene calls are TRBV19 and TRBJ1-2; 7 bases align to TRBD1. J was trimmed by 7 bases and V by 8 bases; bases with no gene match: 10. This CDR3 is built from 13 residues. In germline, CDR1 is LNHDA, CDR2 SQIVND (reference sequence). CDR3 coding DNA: TGTGCCAGTGATATGACAGGGATCGGTGGCTACACCTTC. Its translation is CASDMTGIGGYTF.

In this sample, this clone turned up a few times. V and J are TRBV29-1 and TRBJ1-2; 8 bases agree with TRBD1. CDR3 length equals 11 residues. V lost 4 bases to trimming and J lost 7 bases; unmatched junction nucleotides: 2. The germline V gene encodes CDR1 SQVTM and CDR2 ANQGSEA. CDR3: CSVGTGLGYTF. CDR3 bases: TGCAGCGTTGGGACAGGGCTTGGCTACACCTTC.

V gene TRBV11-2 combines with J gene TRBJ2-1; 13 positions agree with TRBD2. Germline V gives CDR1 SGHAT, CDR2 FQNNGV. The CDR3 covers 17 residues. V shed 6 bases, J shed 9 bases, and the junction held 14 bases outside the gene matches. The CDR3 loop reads CASRIPGRGLAGSEQFF. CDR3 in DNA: TGTGCCAGCAGAATTCCCGGACGGGGACTAGCGGGATCTGAGCAGTTCTTC.

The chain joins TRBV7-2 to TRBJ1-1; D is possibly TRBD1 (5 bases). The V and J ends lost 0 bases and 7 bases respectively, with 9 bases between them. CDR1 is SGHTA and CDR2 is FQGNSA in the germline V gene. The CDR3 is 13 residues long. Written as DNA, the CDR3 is TGTGCCAGCAGCTTAGCGCCGGGGGATGAAGCTTTCTTT. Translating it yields CASSLAPGDEAFF. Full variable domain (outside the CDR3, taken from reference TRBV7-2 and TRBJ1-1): GAGVSQSPSNKVTEKGKDVELRCDPISGHTALYWYRQSLGQGLEFLIYFQGNSAPDKSGLPSDRFSAERTGGSVSTLTIQRTQQEDSAVYLCASSLAPGDEAFFGQGTRLTVV.

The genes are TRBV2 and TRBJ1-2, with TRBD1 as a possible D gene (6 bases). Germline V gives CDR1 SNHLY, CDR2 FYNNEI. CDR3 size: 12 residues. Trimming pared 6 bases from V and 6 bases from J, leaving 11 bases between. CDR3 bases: TGTGCCAGCAGGACAGGTAATGATGGCTACACCTTC. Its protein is CASRTGNDGYTF.

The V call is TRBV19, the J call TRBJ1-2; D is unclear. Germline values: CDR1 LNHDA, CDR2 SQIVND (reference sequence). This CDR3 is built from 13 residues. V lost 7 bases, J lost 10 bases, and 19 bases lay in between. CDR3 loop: CASTEPDRSVYTF. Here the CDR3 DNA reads TGTGCCAGTACCGAGCCTGATCGTAGCGTCTACACCTTC.

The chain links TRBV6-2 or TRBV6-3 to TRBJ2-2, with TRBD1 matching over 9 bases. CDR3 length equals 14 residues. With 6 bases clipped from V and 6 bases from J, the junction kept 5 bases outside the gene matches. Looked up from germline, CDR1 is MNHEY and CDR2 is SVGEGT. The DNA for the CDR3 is TGTGCCAGCAGCACAGGGGGCGCGTCCGGGGAGCTGTTTTTT. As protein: CASSTGGASGELFF.

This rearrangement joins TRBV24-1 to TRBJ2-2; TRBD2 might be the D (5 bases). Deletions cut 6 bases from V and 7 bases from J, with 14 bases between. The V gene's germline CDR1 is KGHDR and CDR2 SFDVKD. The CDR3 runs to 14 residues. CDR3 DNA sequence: TGTGCCACCAGTAGAACGGAGGTCGGCGGGGAGCTGTTTTTT. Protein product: CATSRTEVGGELFF.

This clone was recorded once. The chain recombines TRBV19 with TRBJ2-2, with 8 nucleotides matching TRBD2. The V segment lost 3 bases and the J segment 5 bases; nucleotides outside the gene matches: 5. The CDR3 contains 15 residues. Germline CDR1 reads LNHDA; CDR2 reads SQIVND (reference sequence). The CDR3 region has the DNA TGTGCCAGTAGTATGATTAGCGGGAATACCGGGGAGCTGTTTTTT. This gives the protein CASSMISGNTGELFF.

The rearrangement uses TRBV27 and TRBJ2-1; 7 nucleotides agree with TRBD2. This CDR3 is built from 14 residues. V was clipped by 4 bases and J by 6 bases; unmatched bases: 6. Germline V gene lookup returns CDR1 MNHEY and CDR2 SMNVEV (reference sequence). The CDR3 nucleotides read TGTGCCAGCAGTTCCAGGGACTACCTCAATGAGCAGTTCTTC. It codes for CASSSRDYLNEQFF.

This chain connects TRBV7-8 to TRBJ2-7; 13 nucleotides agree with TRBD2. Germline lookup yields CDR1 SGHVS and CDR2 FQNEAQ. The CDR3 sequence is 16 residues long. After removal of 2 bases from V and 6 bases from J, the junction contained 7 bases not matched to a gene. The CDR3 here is CASSLPTSGRTREQYF. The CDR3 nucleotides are TGTGCCAGCAGCTTACCGACTAGCGGGAGGACTCGCGAGCAGTACTTC.